Below, one T cell receptor beta chain is given with its context. Its cognate antigen is unknown. This entry is derived from a study of PD-1 blockade in classical Hodgkin lymphoma. Study at large: Patients had nivolumab dosed at 3 mg/kg, delivered intravenously every 2 weeks. Study outcomes and limitations: Nivolumab starters within 1 year of ASCT were excluded. There was a significant rise in CD4+ TCR diversity by C4D1, with no such rise for CD8+. Possible causes of repertoire differences, disease activity or prior therapy, remain undefined.

TCRdb keeps only in-frame clones here, not all; method: immunoSEQ multiplex PCR. The repertoire holds around 9,500 clones, with approximately 72% as singletons. Time point: cycle 4 day 1 (C4D1), after about 6 weeks of nivolumab. All the patients suffered relapse after autologous stem cell transplantation, and brentuximab vedotin exposure differed. By magnetic negative selection, CD4+ T cells were purified from thawed PBMCs. The CDR3 has 15 residues. Trimming shortened V by 1 base and J by 4 bases, and 13 bases separated the two germline ends. Germline CDR1 and CDR2: KGHSH and LQKENI. Source: CD4+ T cells from blood, taken before the fourth cycle of nivolumab. The sequence derives from a human donor with classical Hodgkin lymphoma. The chain has TRBV18 and TRBJ1-1, with D maybe TRBD1 (5 bases). This chain's CDR3 is CASSPLGARGTEAFF. As DNA, the CDR3 is TGTGCCAGCTCACCACTTGGGGCGCGGGGCACTGAAGCTTTCTTT.